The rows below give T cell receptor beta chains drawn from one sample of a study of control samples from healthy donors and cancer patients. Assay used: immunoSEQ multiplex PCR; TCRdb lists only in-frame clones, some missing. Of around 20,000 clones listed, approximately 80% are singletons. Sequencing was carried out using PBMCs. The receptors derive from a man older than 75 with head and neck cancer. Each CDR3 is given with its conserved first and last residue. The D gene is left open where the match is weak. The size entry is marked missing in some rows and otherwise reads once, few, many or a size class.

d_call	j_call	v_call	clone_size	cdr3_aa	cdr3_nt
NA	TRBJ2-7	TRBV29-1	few	CSVEDDSSYEQYF	TGCAGCGTTGAAGATGACAGCTCCTACGAGCAGTACTTC
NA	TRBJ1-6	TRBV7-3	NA	CASSLYPPGQGYNSPLHF	TGTGCCAGCAGCTTATATCCGCCGGGACAAGGGTATAATTCACCCCTCCACTTT
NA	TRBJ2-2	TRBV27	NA	CASSHLRQGESTGELFF	TGTGCCAGCAGCCACCTCCGGCAGGGCGAAAGCACCGGGGAGCTGTTTTTT
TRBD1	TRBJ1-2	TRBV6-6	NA	CASSSRTGDGYTF	TGTGCCAGCAGCTCCCGGACAGGGGATGGCTACACCTTC
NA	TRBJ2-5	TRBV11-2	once	CASSLGQETQYF	TGTGCCAGCAGCTTAGGGCAAGAGACCCAGTACTTC
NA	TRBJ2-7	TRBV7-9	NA	CASTRTANSYEQYF	TGTGCCAGCACTCGGACAGCAAACTCCTACGAGCAGTACTTC
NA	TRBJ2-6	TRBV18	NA	CASSPGPTGANVLTF	TGTGCCAGCTCACCAGGGCCAACTGGGGCCAACGTCCTGACTTTC
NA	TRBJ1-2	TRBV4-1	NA	CASSQEQGILGYTF	TGCGCCAGCAGCCAGGAACAGGGAATCTTGGGCTACACCTTC
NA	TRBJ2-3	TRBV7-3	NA	CASSLTGGREDTQYF	TGTGCCAGCAGCTTAACTGGGGGCAGAGAGGATACGCAGTATTTT
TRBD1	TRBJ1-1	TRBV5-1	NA	CASSFTGTGEASTEAFF	TGCGCCAGCAGCTTCACCGGGACAGGGGAAGCGAGCACTGAAGCTTTCTTT
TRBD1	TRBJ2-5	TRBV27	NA	CASSSNRGRKETQYF	TGTGCCAGCAGTTCAAACAGGGGGCGGAAAGAGACCCAGTACTTC
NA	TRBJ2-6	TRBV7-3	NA	CASSPGANVLTF	TGTGCCAGCAGCCCTGGGGCCAACGTCCTGACTTTC
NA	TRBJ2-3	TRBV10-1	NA	CASSESGYWDFTDTQYF	TGCGCCAGCAGTGAGTCAGGCTATTGGGACTTTACAGATACGCAGTATTTT
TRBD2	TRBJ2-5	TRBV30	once	CAWVGDGLAGTQETQYF	TGTGCCTGGGTGGGAGATGGACTAGCGGGAACCCAAGAGACCCAGTACTTC
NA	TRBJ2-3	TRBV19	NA	CASTVGGDTQYF	TGTGCCAGTACGGTTGGGGGAGATACGCAGTATTTT
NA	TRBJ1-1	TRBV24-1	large	CATSDSTGLTEAFF	TGTGCCACCAGTGATTCGACAGGCCTCACTGAAGCTTTCTTT
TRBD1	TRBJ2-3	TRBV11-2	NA	CASSYQPFRDRAEDTQYF	TGTGCCAGCAGCTACCAACCTTTTAGGGACAGGGCCGAAGATACGCAGTATTTT
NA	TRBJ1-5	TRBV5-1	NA	CASSVGGGEQPQHF	TGCGCCAGCAGCGTGGGGGGGGGCGAACAGCCCCAGCATTTT
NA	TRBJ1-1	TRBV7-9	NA	CASSPLGGRTEAFF	TGTGCCAGCAGCCCCCTAGGGGGGCGGACTGAAGCTTTCTTT
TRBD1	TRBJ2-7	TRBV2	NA	CASSLTGTHEQYF	TGTGCCAGCAGTTTGACAGGGACCCACGAGCAGTACTTC
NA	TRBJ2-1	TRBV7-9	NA	CASSSWDTGDNEQFF	TGTGCCAGCAGCTCCTGGGACACCGGTGACAATGAGCAGTTCTTC
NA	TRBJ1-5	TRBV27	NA	CASSLLFGGGQPQHF	TGTGCCAGCAGTTTATTATTTGGAGGTGGTCAGCCCCAGCATTTT
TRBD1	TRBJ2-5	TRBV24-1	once	CATSEPRGTGETQYF	TGTGCCACCAGTGAACCCCGGGGGACAGGGGAGACCCAGTACTTC
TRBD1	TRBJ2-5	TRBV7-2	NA	CASSPDRAQETQYF	TGTGCCAGCAGCCCGGACAGGGCCCAAGAGACCCAGTACTTC
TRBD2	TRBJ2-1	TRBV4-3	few	CASSQRRGRAHEQFF	TGCGCCAGCAGCCAAAGGCGCGGGAGGGCCCATGAGCAGTTCTTC
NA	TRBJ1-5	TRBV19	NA	CASSPGAIGNQPQHF	TGTGCCAGTAGTCCCGGCGCAATAGGGAATCAGCCCCAGCATTTT
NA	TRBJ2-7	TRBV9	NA	CASSVGPGGDFYEQYF	TGTGCCAGCAGCGTAGGTCCGGGGGGCGATTTCTACGAGCAGTACTTC
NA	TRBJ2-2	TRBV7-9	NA	CASSSGLLNTGELFF	TGTGCCAGCAGCTCGGGACTTCTTAACACCGGGGAGCTGTTTTTT
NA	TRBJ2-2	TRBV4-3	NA	CASSRGEGALPANTGELFF	TGCGCCAGCAGCAGGGGTGAAGGAGCCCTCCCGGCGAACACCGGGGAGCTGTTTTTT
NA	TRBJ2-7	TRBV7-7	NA	CASSFGLGGSYEQYF	TGTGCCAGCAGCTTCGGATTAGGGGGGAGTTACGAGCAGTACTTC
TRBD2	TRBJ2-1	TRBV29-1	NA	CSVEVASGNYNEQFF	TGCAGCGTTGAAGTGGCTAGCGGGAACTACAATGAGCAGTTCTTC
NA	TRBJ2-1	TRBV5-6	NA	CASSPGTFNEQFF	TGTGCCAGCAGTCCTGGGACTTTCAATGAGCAGTTCTTC
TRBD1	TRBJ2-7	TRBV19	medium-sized	CASSIRQGDEQYF	TGTGCCAGTAGTATTCGACAGGGGGACGAGCAGTACTTC
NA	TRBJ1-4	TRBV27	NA	CASSRGGRPEKLFF	TGTGCCAGCAGCCGGGGGGGGCGCCCGGAAAAACTGTTTTTT
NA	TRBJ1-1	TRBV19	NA	CASSIDTNTEAFF	TGTGCCAGTAGTATAGATACGAACACTGAAGCTTTCTTT
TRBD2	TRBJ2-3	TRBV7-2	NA	CASSLSRGRVRTDTQYF	TGTGCCAGCAGCTTATCCCGCGGGAGGGTTCGTACAGATACGCAGTATTTT
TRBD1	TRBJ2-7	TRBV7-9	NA	CASSSGTGYDEQYF	TGTGCCAGCAGCTCCGGGACAGGCTACGACGAGCAGTACTTC
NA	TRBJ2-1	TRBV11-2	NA	CASSFPGSGHNEQFF	TGTGCCAGCAGCTTCCCGGGGTCTGGACACAATGAGCAGTTCTTC
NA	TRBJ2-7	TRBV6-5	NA	CASSFGVAYEQYF	TGTGCCAGCAGCTTCGGAGTGGCCTACGAGCAGTACTTC
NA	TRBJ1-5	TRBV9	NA	CASSPGATNQPQHF	TGTGCCAGCAGCCCAGGGGCTACCAATCAGCCCCAGCATTTT
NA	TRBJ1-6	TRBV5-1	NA	CASRENAYNSPLHF	TGCGCCAGCAGGGAAAATGCCTATAATTCACCCCTCCACTTT
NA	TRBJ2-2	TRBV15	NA	CATYKTGNTGELFF	TGTGCCACCTATAAAACCGGCAACACCGGGGAGCTGTTTTTT
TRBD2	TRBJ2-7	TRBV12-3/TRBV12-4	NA	CASSLGTSDEQYF	TGTGCCAGCAGTTTGGGGACTAGCGACGAGCAGTACTTC
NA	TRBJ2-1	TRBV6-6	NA	CASRSRWVEQFF	TGTGCCAGCAGATCGAGGTGGGTTGAGCAGTTCTTC
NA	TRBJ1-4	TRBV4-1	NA	CASSQEGGRGGEKLFF	TGCGCCAGCAGCCAAGAGGGGGGCAGAGGAGGGGAAAAACTGTTTTTT
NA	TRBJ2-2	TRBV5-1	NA	CASSWTTPNTGELFF	TGCGCCAGCAGTTGGACTACTCCGAACACCGGGGAGCTGTTTTTT
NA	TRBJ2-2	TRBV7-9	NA	CASIGGPPAQNTGELFF	TGTGCCAGCATCGGGGGCCCGCCCGCCCAGAACACCGGGGAGCTGTTTTTT
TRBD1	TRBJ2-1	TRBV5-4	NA	CASSRTGASYNEQFF	TGTGCCAGCAGCCGTACAGGGGCTTCCTACAATGAGCAGTTCTTC
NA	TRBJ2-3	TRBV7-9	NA	CASSLARLQGYTDTQYF	TGTGCCAGCAGCTTAGCGAGGCTGCAGGGTTACACAGATACGCAGTATTTT
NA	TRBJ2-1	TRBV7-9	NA	CASSFTGDWEQFF	TGTGCCAGCAGCTTTACCGGGGATTGGGAGCAGTTCTTC
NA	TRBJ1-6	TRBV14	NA	CASSQGPGGYGSPLHF	TGTGCCAGCAGCCAAGGCCCGGGGGGATATGGTTCACCCCTCCACTTT
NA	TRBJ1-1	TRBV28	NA	CASSPQGRDEAFF	TGTGCCAGCAGCCCTCAGGGACGGGATGAAGCTTTCTTT
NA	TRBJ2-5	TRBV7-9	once	CASSLARFSGLGETQYF	TGTGCCAGCAGCCTGGCCCGATTTAGCGGCCTTGGGGAGACCCAGTACTTC
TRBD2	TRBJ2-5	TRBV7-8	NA	CASSSRLAGALQETQYF	TGTGCCAGCAGTTCTAGACTAGCGGGAGCCCTCCAAGAGACCCAGTACTTC
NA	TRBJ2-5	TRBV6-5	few	CASSYYRDTKETQYF	TGTGCCAGCAGTTACTACCGGGACACTAAAGAGACCCAGTACTTC
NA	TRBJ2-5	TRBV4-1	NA	CASSQLDQETQYF	TGCGCCAGCAGCCAACTGGACCAAGAGACCCAGTACTTC
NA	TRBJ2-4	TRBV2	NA	CASRPTGSTAKNIQYF	TGTGCCAGCAGGCCCACAGGGTCGACGGCCAAAAACATTCAGTACTTC
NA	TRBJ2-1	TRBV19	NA	CASSIDPASYNEQFF	TGTGCCAGTAGTATAGATCCCGCCTCTTACAATGAGCAGTTCTTC
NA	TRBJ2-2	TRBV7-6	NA	CASSLAPGAITGELFF	TGTGCCAGCAGCTTAGCTCCAGGGGCGATCACCGGGGAGCTGTTTTTT
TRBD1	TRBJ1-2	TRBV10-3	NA	CAISAPYFSGQGAGGYTF	TGTGCCATCAGTGCCCCTTATTTCTCGGGACAGGGGGCAGGTGGCTACACCTTC